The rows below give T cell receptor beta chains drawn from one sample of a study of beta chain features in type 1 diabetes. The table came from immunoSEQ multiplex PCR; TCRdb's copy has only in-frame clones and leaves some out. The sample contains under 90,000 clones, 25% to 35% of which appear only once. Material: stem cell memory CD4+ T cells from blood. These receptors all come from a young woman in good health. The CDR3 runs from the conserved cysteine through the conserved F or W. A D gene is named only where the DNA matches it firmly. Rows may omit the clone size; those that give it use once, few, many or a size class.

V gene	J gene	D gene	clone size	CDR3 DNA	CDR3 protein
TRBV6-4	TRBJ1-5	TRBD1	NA	TGTGCCAGCAGTGACAGGGGGCATAGCAATCAGCCCCAGCATTTT	CASSDRGHSNQPQHF
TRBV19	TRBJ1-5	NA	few	TGTGCCAGTAGTATTCTGGGCAGGGGCAATCAGCCCCAGCATTTT	CASSILGRGNQPQHF
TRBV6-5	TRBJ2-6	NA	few	TGTGCCAGCAGTTACAGCCCAGGCTCTGGGGCCAACGTCCTGACTTTC	CASSYSPGSGANVLTF
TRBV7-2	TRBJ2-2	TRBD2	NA	TGTGCCAGCACCCAGCGGGGGGCGAACACCGGGGAGCTGTTTTTT	CASTQRGANTGELFF
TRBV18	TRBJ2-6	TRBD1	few	TGTGCCAGCTCACCCTTGGACAGGGGAGCTGGGGCCAACGTCCTGACTTTC	CASSPLDRGAGANVLTF
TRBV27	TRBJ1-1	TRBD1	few	TGTGCCAGCAGTACAACAGGGGCTGCGGTCGGTTTCTTT	CASSTTGAAVGFF
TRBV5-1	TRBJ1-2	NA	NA	TGCGCCAGCAGCTCAGAGACAAGTTCCTATGGCTACACCTTC	CASSSETSSYGYTF
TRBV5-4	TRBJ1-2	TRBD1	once	TGTGCCAGCAGCCGTACACAGGGGTCCTATGGCTACACCTTC	CASSRTQGSYGYTF
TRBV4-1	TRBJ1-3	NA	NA	TGCGCCAGCAGCCAAGTGGGGGGTTCTGGAAACACCATATATTTT	CASSQVGGSGNTIYF
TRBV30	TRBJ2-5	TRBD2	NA	TGTGCCTGGTCCGGACTTAAGCGGGGGACCCAGTACTTC	CAWSGLKRGTQYF